This T cell receptor (beta chain) appears in the sequencing data of a study of cytomegalovirus exposure and HLA in healthy donors. The PCR made use of 60 Vbeta and 13 Jbeta primers. Method: immunoSEQ multiplex PCR; TCRdb's copy keeps in-frame clones and lacks some. This sample has tens of thousands of clones, with approximately 62% found just once. All donors participated as healthy donors of bone marrow. Sequencing was performed on PBMCs. The source is a male donor in good health and CMV-seropositive.

This chain's CDR3 is CASSRGGLYNEQFF. CDR3 coding DNA: TGTGCCAGTAGTCGGGGGGGCCTCTACAATGAGCAGTTCTTC. The chain recombines TRBV19 with TRBJ2-1; TRBD2 matches at 8 bases. Germline loops: CDR1 LNHDA, CDR2 SQIVND (reference sequence). Trimming took 5 bases from V and 3 from J; bases not matched to a gene: 3. The CDR3 runs to 14 residues.